These 6 T cell receptor beta chains came from one sample sequenced in a study of T cell responses to AZD1222 COVID-19 vaccine. Measured with immunoSEQ multiplex PCR; TCRdb has only the in-frame clones, and not every one. The sample has 130,000 to 150,000 clones, roughly 87% seen once. This material consisted of peripheral blood, taken 28 days after the second AZD1222 dose. Every receptor here comes from an adult who received the AZD1222 COVID-19 vaccine.

This chain uses TRBV5-4 with TRBJ2-7, with 8 bases that match TRBD1. In germline, CDR1 is SGHNT, CDR2 YYREEE (reference sequence). With 0 bases clipped from V and 3 bases from J, the junction kept 5 bases outside the gene matches. This CDR3 is built from 15 residues. CDR3 sequence (DNA): TGTGCCAGCAGCTTGGATCAGGGGGCGGTCTACGAGCAGTACTTC. Translation gives CASSLDQGAVYEQYF.

For the CDR3, the DNA is TGTGCCTGGGGATCGGGACAGCTCTCTGGAAACACCATATATTTT. It yields the protein CAWGSGQLSGNTIYF. V usage is TRBV30 and J usage is TRBJ1-3, with 7 bases matching TRBD1. There are 15 residues in the CDR3. After removal of 5 bases from V and 0 bases from J, the junction contained 7 bases not matched to a gene. Germline V CDR1 and CDR2: GTSNPN, SVGIG (reference sequence).

The chain employs TRBV6-2 or TRBV6-3 and TRBJ2-2, with 9 nucleotides matching TRBD2. The V gene's germline CDR1 is MNHEY and CDR2 SVGEGT. The V gene end was trimmed by 5 bases and the J gene end by 4 bases; junction bases not matched to a gene: 2. The CDR3 is 14 residues long. CDR3 region: CASSGTSITGELFF. Here the CDR3 DNA reads TGTGCCAGCAGTGGGACTAGCATCACCGGGGAGCTGTTTTTT.

This clone was seen more than once but under ten times. This chain links TRBV28 with TRBJ1-5; a possible D gene is TRBD1 (5 bases). The CDR3 sequence is 15 residues long. Germline-derived CDR1 and CDR2 are MDHEN and SYDVKM. V was pared by 3 bases and J by 6 bases, with 15 bases between. Written as DNA, the CDR3 is TGTGCCAGCAGTTTTTTACTCGGGGGGAGTCAGCCCCAGCATTTT. Protein sequence: CASSFLLGGSQPQHF.

The rearrangement uses TRBV29-1 and TRBJ2-3, with 9 bases lining up with TRBD2. V dropped 3 bases and J dropped 0; count of bases not matched to a gene: 10. Germline lookup yields CDR1 SQVTM and CDR2 ANQGSEA. The CDR3 sequence is 17 residues long. CDR3 in amino acids: CSVEGREGLKSTDTQYF. The CDR3 nucleotides read TGCAGCGTTGAGGGGCGGGAGGGCCTTAAGAGCACAGATACGCAGTATTTT.

This chain links TRBV4-3 with TRBJ2-7; 7 bases agree with TRBD2. The CDR3 length is 16 residues. Looked up from germline, CDR1 is LGHNA and CDR2 is YSLEER. Germline trimming cut 0 bases from V and 0 bases from J; bases unmatched to any gene: 5. The CDR3 loop is CASSQDWGGSSYEQYF. Written as DNA, the CDR3 is TGCGCCAGCAGCCAAGATTGGGGAGGGAGCTCCTACGAGCAGTACTTC.